This T cell receptor (beta chain) was identified in a study of stem cell transplantation in POMP-related autoinflammatory disease. Clones were read by immunoSEQ multiplex PCR, and TCRdb kept only the in-frame ones, dropping some. The repertoire holds more than 950 clones, with approximately 90% as singletons. This CDR3 spans 13 amino acids. Trimming took off 0 bases at V and 5 bases at J, with 7 bases between the two ends. Germline CDR1 is MNHNY and CDR2 is SVGAGI (reference sequence). The sequenced material came from a CXCR5-defined cell subset from PBMCs. The receptor's source is a human donor in good health. This chain uses TRBV6-6 with TRBJ1-1; no definite D call. The CDR3 region is CASSYSHNTEAFF. DNA for the CDR3: TGTGCCAGCAGTTACTCCCACAATACTGAAGCTTTCTTT.